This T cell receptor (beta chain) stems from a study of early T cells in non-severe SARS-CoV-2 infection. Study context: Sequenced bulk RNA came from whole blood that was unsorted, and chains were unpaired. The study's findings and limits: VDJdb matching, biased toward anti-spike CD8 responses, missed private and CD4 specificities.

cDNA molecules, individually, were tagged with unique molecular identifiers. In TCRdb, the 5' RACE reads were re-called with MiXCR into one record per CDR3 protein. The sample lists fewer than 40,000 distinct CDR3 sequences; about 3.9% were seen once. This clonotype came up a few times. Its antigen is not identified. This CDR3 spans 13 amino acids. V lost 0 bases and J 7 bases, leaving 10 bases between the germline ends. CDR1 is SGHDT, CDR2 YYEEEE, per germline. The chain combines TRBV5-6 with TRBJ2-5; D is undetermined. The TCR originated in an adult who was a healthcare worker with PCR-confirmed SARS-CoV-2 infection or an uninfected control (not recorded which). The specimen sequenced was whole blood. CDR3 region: CASSLVDEGTQYF. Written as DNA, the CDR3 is TGTGCCAGCAGCTTGGTAGACGAAGGGACCCAGTACTTC.